One and the same sample provided the 31 T cell receptor beta chains below, sequenced in a study of T cell responses to AZD1222 COVID-19 vaccine. Libraries were prepared by immunoSEQ multiplex PCR; TCRdb keeps only in-frame clonotypes and omits some of them. The data hold more than 150,000 clones, with around 85% observed a single time. This material consisted of peripheral blood, taken after recovery from COVID-19. All receptors derive from an adult who had recovered from COVID-19.

This clone was found once. The V gene is TRBV7-9, the J gene TRBJ1-5; D perhaps matches TRBD1 (6 bases). The CDR3 totals 14 residues. Trimming cost V 1 base and J 4 bases, with 8 bases left between them. Looked up from germline, CDR1 is SEHNR and CDR2 is FQNEAQ (reference sequence). The DNA of the CDR3 is TGTGCCAGCAGCTTAGGACAGGAAAATCAGCCCCAGCATTTT. Its translation is CASSLGQENQPQHF. Together with reference TRBV7-9 and TRBJ1-5, the CDR3 gives the full variable domain: DTGVSQNPRHKITKRGQNVTFRCDPISEHNRLYWYRQTLGQGPEFLTYFQNEAQLEKSRLLSDRFSAERPKGSFSTLEIQRTEQGDSAMYLCASSLGQENQPQHFGDGTRLSIL.

The chain joins TRBV19 to TRBJ2-2; no clear D. The length of the CDR3 is 14 residues. CDR1 LNHDA and CDR2 SQIVND come from the germline V gene (reference sequence). Trimming removed 7 bases at V and 4 bases at J, with 13 bases between. In nucleotides, the CDR3 is TGTGCCAGTACCCCGTTGGGTCGCACCGGGGAGCTGTTTTTT. Translating it yields CASTPLGRTGELFF.

The chain combines TRBV2 with TRBJ1-1, with 7 nucleotides matching TRBD1. Per germline, CDR1 SNHLY and CDR2 FYNNEI. The length of the CDR3 is 11 residues. With 9 bases clipped from V and 7 bases from J, the junction kept 5 bases outside the gene matches. CDR3 amino acids: CARTGELEAFF. The CDR3 coding sequence is TGTGCCAGAACAGGGGAACTTGAAGCTTTCTTT.

In its sample, this clone was seen once. This chain uses TRBV11-2 with TRBJ1-3, with a possible D match to TRBD1 (6 bases). Trimming shortened V by 3 bases and J by 0 bases, and 15 bases separated the two germline ends. Germline CDR1 reads SGHAT; CDR2 reads FQNNGV. There are 17 residues in the CDR3. The CDR3: CASSFADSLSSGNTIYF. As DNA, the CDR3 is TGTGCCAGCAGCTTCGCGGACAGTCTGAGCTCTGGAAACACCATATATTTT.

This rearrangement joins TRBV4-1 to TRBJ2-2, with D uncertain. The length of the CDR3 is 15 residues. Trimming removed 3 bases at V and 1 base at J, with 9 bases between. Germline lookup yields CDR1 MGHRA and CDR2 YSYEKL. CDR3 in DNA: TGCGCCAGCAGCCAGGACCGCGGGAACACCGGGGAGCTGTTTTTT. Translation: CASSQDRGNTGELFF.

With regard to this clone: Sequence at one end of the junction differs from germline and may be a read error. This rearrangement joins TRBV6-5 to TRBJ2-5; 8 bases map to TRBD2. Germline loops: CDR1 MNHEY, CDR2 SVGAGI. This CDR3 has 15 residues. CDR3 region: CASSHSGGRAETQYF. The CDR3 coding sequence is TGTGCCAGCAGTCACTCGGGGGGGCGGGCAGAGACCCAGTACTTC.

V gene TRBV28 combines with J gene TRBJ2-7, with D possibly TRBD1 on 6 matching bases. V lost 6 bases, J lost 3 bases, and 15 bases lay in between. This CDR3 contains 14 residues. Germline CDR1 and CDR2: MDHEN and SYDVKM. The CDR3 coding sequence is TGTGCCAGCAGACCACAGGGAGAGTACTACGAGCAGTACTTC. This translates into CASRPQGEYYEQYF.

This clone has just one count. The chain employs TRBV5-4 and TRBJ2-7; no clear D gene. V was clipped by 2 bases and J by 6 bases, with 6 bases between them. There are 11 residues in the CDR3. The germline CDR1 and CDR2 sequences are SGHNT and YYREEE (reference sequence). The CDR3 nucleotides are TGTGCCAGCAGCTTTAGCACCGAGCAGTACTTC. Protein product: CASSFSTEQYF.

The J gene is TRBJ1-2, the V gene TRBV7-2, with 9 bases lining up with TRBD1. The CDR3 consists of 17 residues. The germline V gene has CDR1 SGHTA and CDR2 FQGNSA. J was trimmed by 2 bases and V by 6 bases; bases with no gene match: 13. CDR3 in amino acids: CASRPGTGSDGNYGYTF. The DNA of the CDR3 is TGTGCCAGCAGGCCCGGGACAGGGTCCGATGGCAACTATGGCTACACCTTC.

The chain is built from TRBV25-1 and TRBJ1-2; 9 bases match TRBD1. This CDR3 has 15 amino acids. Germline CDR1 is MGHDK and CDR2 is SYGVNS. With V trimmed by 5 bases and J by 1 base, 5 bases remained unmatched. CDR3: CASSHRQGGNYGYTF. In nucleotides, the CDR3 is TGTGCCAGCAGTCACAGACAGGGGGGTAACTATGGCTACACCTTC.

The rearrangement joins TRBV3-1 (or the pseudogene TRBV3-2) to TRBJ2-7; perhaps TRBD1 as D (6 bases). The CDR3 contains 14 residues. Trimming pared 4 bases from V and 1 base from J, leaving 11 bases between. Germline CDR1 reads LGHDT; CDR2 reads YNNKEL (reference sequence). In DNA form, the CDR3 reads TGTGCCAGCAGCCGAGCCGGACAGTCCTACGAGCAGTACTTC. Amino acid sequence: CASSRAGQSYEQYF.

The chain links TRBV11-2 to TRBJ2-7, with D perhaps TRBD1 (5 bases). The CDR3 runs 15 residues. Trimming stripped 5 bases from V and 7 bases from J, with 21 bases between. Germline-derived CDR1 and CDR2 are SGHAT and FQNNGV. The DNA for the CDR3 is TGTGCCAGCAGCCCAGCAAGTGGGGCCCCAAGAGAGCAGTACTTC. Its translation is CASSPASGAPREQYF.

The rearrangement links TRBV2 to TRBJ1-5; the match to TRBD1 covers 9 bases. The CDR3 loop spans 16 amino acids. Germline lookup yields CDR1 SNHLY and CDR2 FYNNEI. Trimming at V came to 6 bases and at J to 3 bases, leaving 9 bases not matched to a gene. The CDR3, as DNA: TGTGCCAGCAGCACCGGGACAGGGAGACTCAATCAGCCCCAGCATTTT. This translates into CASSTGTGRLNQPQHF.

The chain recombines TRBV7-9 with TRBJ2-5; possible D gene TRBD2, 6 bases. Germline values: CDR1 SEHNR, CDR2 FQNEAQ (reference sequence). CDR3 size: 14 residues. The V end lost 1 base, the J end lost 2 bases, and 8 bases lay between the germline ends. CDR3 amino acids: CASSLGGAQETQYF. CDR3 in DNA: TGTGCCAGCAGCTTAGGCGGGGCACAAGAGACCCAGTACTTC. The full variable domain, in which reference TRBV7-9 and TRBJ2-5 provide the parts outside the CDR3, is DTGVSQNPRHKITKRGQNVTFRCDPISEHNRLYWYRQTLGQGPEFLTYFQNEAQLEKSRLLSDRFSAERPKGSFSTLEIQRTEQGDSAMYLCASSLGGAQETQYFGPGTRLLVL.

This chain connects TRBV9 to TRBJ2-3, with D perhaps matching TRBD2 (7 bases). This CDR3 has 17 amino acids. Germline CDR1 is SGDLS and CDR2 is YYNGEE. V lost 0 bases, J lost 2 bases, and 16 bases lay in between. As DNA, the CDR3 is TGTGCCAGCAGCGTAGAGGGAGGGGGTCCCTCCACAGATACGCAGTATTTT. Translating it yields CASSVEGGGPSTDTQYF. The variable domain in full, completed from reference TRBV9 and TRBJ2-3, reads DSGVTQTPKHLITATGQRVTLRCSPRSGDLSVYWYQQSLDQGLQFLIQYYNGEERAKGNILERFSAQQFPDLHSELNLSSLELGDSALYFCASSVEGGGPSTDTQYFGPGTRLTVL.

The rearrangement links TRBV20-1 to TRBJ2-7; 10 nucleotides align to TRBD2. Unmatched junction bases numbered 8, after V lost 3 bases and J lost 3 bases. The germline V gene encodes CDR1 DFQATT and CDR2 SNEGSKA (reference sequence). The CDR3 length is 15 residues. The CDR3 region is CSASLAGELFYEQYF. Written as DNA, the CDR3 is TGCAGTGCTAGTCTAGCGGGGGAGTTATTCTACGAGCAGTACTTC.

This chain uses TRBV3-1 (or the pseudogene TRBV3-2) with TRBJ2-7, with D possibly being TRBD1 or TRBD2 (5 bases each). CDR3 size: 16 residues. Germline values: CDR1 LGHDT, CDR2 YNNKEL (reference sequence). V was clipped by 0 bases and J by 4 bases, with 16 bases between them. CDR3 bases: TGTGCCAGCAGCCAAGATCTGGGGGTGGGTCGGTACGAGCAGTACTTC. It specifies CASSQDLGVGRYEQYF.

The chain combines TRBV18 with TRBJ1-4, with unresolved D. The germline gives CDR1 KGHSH, CDR2 LQKENI. V was cut by 4 bases and J by 0 bases, with 3 bases left in between. The CDR3 runs to 13 residues. CDR3 DNA: TGTGCCAGCTCACGTACAACTAATGAAAAACTGTTTTTT. Translating gives CASSRTTNEKLFF.

This chain links TRBV7-3 with TRBJ2-7; D gene ambiguous. The V gene's germline CDR1 is SGHTA and CDR2 FQGTGA. Trimming cost V 1 base and J 3 bases, with 1 base left between them. This CDR3 is 11 amino acids long. The CDR3 DNA reads as TGTGCCAGCAGCTTAAACTACGAGCAGTACTTC. It translates to CASSLNYEQYF.

This clone was seen once. The J gene is TRBJ2-7, the V gene TRBV19; D is unresolved. The CDR3 runs 14 residues. Germline CDR1 reads LNHDA; CDR2 reads SQIVND (reference sequence). Trimming pared 1 base from V and 0 bases from J, leaving 7 bases between. The CDR3 DNA reads as TGTGCCAGTAGTATAGGCACGTTCTCCTACGAGCAGTACTTC. Protein: CASSIGTFSYEQYF.

The J gene is TRBJ1-1, the V gene TRBV6-5; D gene uncertain. The CDR3 is 12 amino acids. V lost 6 bases to trimming and J lost 4 bases, with 9 bases between them. Per the germline V gene, CDR1 is MNHEY and CDR2 is SVGAGI. The CDR3 sequence: CASSYEGTEAFF. CDR3 sequence (DNA): TGTGCCAGCAGCTACGAGGGCACTGAAGCTTTCTTT.

This clone was counted between two and nine times. The same CDR3 is also encoded by other DNA sequences in this sample. V gene TRBV27 combines with J gene TRBJ1-1, with 8 positions matching TRBD1. The CDR3 covers 13 residues. CDR1 and CDR2 (germline): MNHEY, SMNVEV (reference sequence). The trim removed 6 bases at V and 4 bases at J, leaving 4 bases unmatched. CDR3 coding DNA: TGTGCCAGCAGGGACAGGGCTCGCACTGAAGCTTTCTTT. Encoded protein: CASRDRARTEAFF.

The chain is built from TRBV20-1 and TRBJ2-5; 7 bases agree with TRBD2. The CDR3 covers 15 residues. Per the germline V gene, CDR1 is DFQATT and CDR2 is SNEGSKA (reference sequence). J was trimmed by 4 bases and V by 3 bases; bases with no gene match: 11. The CDR3 region is CSASKRGGVRETQYF. The CDR3 DNA is TGCAGTGCTAGTAAGCGGGGAGGGGTGAGAGAGACCCAGTACTTC.

This rearrangement joins TRBV19 to TRBJ2-7; D perhaps matches TRBD2 (6 bases). CDR1 is LNHDA and CDR2 is SQIVND in the germline V gene (reference sequence). This CDR3 has 11 residues. V lost 6 bases to trimming and J lost 6 bases, with 9 bases between them. CDR3 coding DNA: TGTGCCAGTAGAGGAGGGGTCGAGCAGTACTTC. This translates into CASRGGVEQYF. Complete variable domain (other parts from reference TRBV19 and TRBJ2-7): DGGITQSPKYLFRKEGQNVTLSCEQNLNHDAMYWYRQDPGQGLRLIYYSQIVNDFQKGDIAEGYSVSREKKESFPLTVTSAQKNPTAFYLCASRGGVEQYFGPGTRLTVT.

This sequence joins TRBV11-2 and TRBJ1-1, with D possibly matching TRBD1 (6 bases). The CDR3 consists of 15 residues. Germline loops: CDR1 SGHAT, CDR2 FQNNGV. V lost 1 base and J lost 10, with 19 bases in between. CDR3 in amino acids: CASSLARGNGGVAFF. The DNA for the CDR3 is TGTGCCAGCAGCTTAGCCAGGGGCAACGGGGGTGTAGCTTTCTTT. Drawing the rest from reference TRBV11-2 and TRBJ1-1, the complete variable domain is EAGVAQSPRYKIIEKRQSVAFWCNPISGHATLYWYQQILGQGPKLLIQFQNNGVVDDSQLPKDRFSAERLKGVDSTLKIQPAKLEDSAVYLCASSLARGNGGVAFFGQGTRLTVV.

This clone was counted once. This chain links TRBV4-1 with TRBJ2-1; D ambiguous. CDR1 and CDR2 from the germline V gene are MGHRA and YSYEKL. The V end lost 0 bases, the J end lost 0 bases, and 12 bases lay between the germline ends. This CDR3 is built from 17 residues. The chain's CDR3 is CASSQEIGSSSYNEQFF. CDR3 nucleotides: TGCGCCAGCAGCCAAGAAATCGGATCAAGCTCCTACAATGAGCAGTTCTTC.

Worth noting for this clone: The sample holds other DNA sequences that translate to the same CDR3. This chain joins TRBV28 and TRBJ1-5; a weak D match, TRBD1 (5 bases). Germline-derived CDR1 and CDR2 are MDHEN and SYDVKM. This CDR3 is built from 12 residues. Trimming took off 6 bases at V and 4 bases at J, with 7 bases between the two ends. CDR3 nucleotides: TGTGCCAGCAGGTCAGGGAATCAGCCCCAGCATTTT. Encoded protein: CASRSGNQPQHF. Drawing the rest from reference TRBV28 and TRBJ1-5, the complete variable domain is DVKVTQSSRYLVKRTGEKVFLECVQDMDHENMFWYRQDPGLGLRLIYFSYDVKMKEKGDIPEGYSVSREKKERFSLILESASTNQTSMYLCASRSGNQPQHFGDGTRLSIL.

V and J are TRBV4-2 and TRBJ1-5; TRBD1 matches at 10 bases. The CDR3 totals 14 residues. Trimming removed 4 bases from V and 5 bases from J; junction bases left unmatched: 2. Germline-derived CDR1 and CDR2 are LGHNA and YNFKEQ. The CDR3 loop is CASSPGTGDQPQHF. CDR3 bases: TGTGCCAGCAGCCCGGGGACAGGGGATCAGCCCCAGCATTTT.

The rearrangement links TRBV18 to TRBJ1-6; TRBD1 is a possible D gene (6 bases). The V gene lost 4 bases and the J gene lost 8 bases, with 12 bases spanning the gap. The CDR3 length is 14 residues. The germline gives CDR1 KGHSH, CDR2 LQKENI. Here the CDR3 reads CASSQGGTDSPLHF. CDR3 DNA sequence: TGTGCCAGCTCACAAGGGGGTACAGATTCACCCCTCCACTTT.

The chain uses TRBV15 and TRBJ2-1; D remains ambiguous. Per germline, CDR1 LNHNV and CDR2 YYDKDF (reference sequence). The CDR3 is 14 residues long. V lost 1 base, J lost 5 bases, and 9 bases lay in between. The CDR3 sequence: CATSRGGPDNEQFF. The CDR3 coding sequence is TGTGCCACCAGCAGAGGTGGTCCCGACAATGAGCAGTTCTTC.

The rearrangement links TRBV10-3 to TRBJ1-2, with TRBD1 matching over 10 bases. V lost 10 bases to trimming and J lost 4 bases; unmatched junction nucleotides: 12. The CDR3 is 15 residues long. Germline V gene lookup returns CDR1 ENHRY and CDR2 SYGVKD. The DNA of the CDR3 is TGTGCCACCGAAGTCCGGGACAGGGGACCCTATGGCTACACCTTC. Protein product: CATEVRDRGPYGYTF.